This TCR beta chain was sequenced during a study of OX40 agonist ivuxolimab in advanced cancers. Study summary: Past anti-PD-1, anti-PD-L1 or anti-CTLA-4 therapy was accepted, and roughly 37% had received some.

This CDR3 contains 14 residues. Germline loops: CDR1 SGHKS, CDR2 YYEKEE (reference sequence). V was shortened by 4 bases and J by 4 bases, with 13 bases between the two germline ends. The assay was immunoSEQ multiplex PCR, and TCRdb's table has in-frame clones only and misses some. Altogether tens of thousands of clones are present, about 89% being singletons, with the ten largest covering around 1.4%. The chain recombines TRBV5-5 with TRBJ2-3; D is perhaps TRBD2 (5 bases). The origin of this receptor is an adult with an advanced solid tumor such as melanoma, head and neck, liver or kidney cancer. This material consisted of CD4+ or CD8+ T cells sorted from blood, taken in a trial of the OX40 agonist ivuxolimab. The CDR3 loop reads CASSTMVGADTQYF. Written as DNA, the CDR3 is TGTGCCAGCAGCACTATGGTCGGGGCAGATACGCAGTATTTT. Based on the CDR3 plus reference TRBV5-5 and TRBJ2-3, the full variable domain is DAGVTQSPTHLIKTRGQQVTLRCSPISGHKSVSWYQQVLGQGPQFIFQYYEKEERGRGNFPDRFSARQFPNYSSELNVNALLLGDSALYLCASSTMVGADTQYFGPGTRLTVL.